The clone carrying this T cell receptor (beta chain) was detected ten times or more. Its antigen is not known. This record comes from a study of identical twins. A single record per CDR3 protein comes from TCRdb applying MiXCR to the 5' RACE reads. This sample carries a few hundred thousand distinct CDR3 sequences, roughly 18% of them seen once, and the ten largest clones take 10% to 15%. The CDR3 loop spans 15 amino acids. Between the trimmed V and J ends, which lost 1 base and 2 bases, there was a span of 11 bases. CDR1 is SGHAT and CDR2 is FQNNGV in the germline V gene. Study-wide results and limits: Insertions ran lower in abundant cord blood beta clonotypes, though not in memory repertoires.

This TCR was sampled from a man in his fifties or sixties in good health. J is TRBJ1-1 and V is TRBV11-2; weak D call: TRBD1 (5 bases). Material: naive T cells sorted from blood. The CDR3 reads CASSLGQTDNTEAFF. Here the CDR3 DNA reads TGTGCCAGCAGCTTAGGTCAGACAGATAACACTGAAGCTTTCTTT.